The entry below describes one T cell receptor (beta chain). Its specificity is unknown. CDR3 length equals 15 residues. The V gene's germline CDR1 is SGHTA and CDR2 FQGTGA. The ends lost 3 bases at V and 4 bases at J; junction bases unmatched: 5. The method was immunoSEQ multiplex PCR; TCRdb's version includes in-frame clones alone and lacks a portion of them. This sample has some 2,500,000 clones, with over 85% found just once. This sample is part of a study of shared clonotypes between healthy human individuals. Across the study: Per donor, three plates held CD4 naive cells, three held CD4 memory, two held CD8 naive and one held CD8 memory.

Points from the study as a whole: Unshared clonotypes carried lower generation probabilities than those common to all four donors. The low donor count limited represented genetic and exposure-history diversity.

The genes are TRBV7-3 and TRBJ2-2, with 7 positions matching TRBD2. The sequenced material came from naive CD4+ T cells from PBMCs. Subset noted: CD45RA+ positively selected. The sequence was collected from a man aged 18 to 35 in good health. Some clones in this sample may be carry-over from other donors' samples. The CDR3 reads CASSFGGTITGELFF. The CDR3 DNA follows: TGTGCCAGCAGCTTTGGCGGGACTATCACCGGGGAGCTGTTTTTT.